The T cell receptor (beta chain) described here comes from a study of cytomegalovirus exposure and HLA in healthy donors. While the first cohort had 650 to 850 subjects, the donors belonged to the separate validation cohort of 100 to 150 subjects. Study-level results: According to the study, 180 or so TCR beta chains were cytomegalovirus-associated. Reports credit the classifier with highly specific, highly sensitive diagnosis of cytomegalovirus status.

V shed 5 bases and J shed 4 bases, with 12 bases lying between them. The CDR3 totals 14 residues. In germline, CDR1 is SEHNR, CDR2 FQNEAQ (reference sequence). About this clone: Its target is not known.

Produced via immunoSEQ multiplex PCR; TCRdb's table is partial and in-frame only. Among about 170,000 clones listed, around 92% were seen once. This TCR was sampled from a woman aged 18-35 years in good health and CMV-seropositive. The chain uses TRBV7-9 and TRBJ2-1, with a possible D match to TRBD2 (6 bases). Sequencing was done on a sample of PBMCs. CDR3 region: CASSRSGAYNEQFF. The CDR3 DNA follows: TGTGCCAGCAGCCGTAGCGGAGCATACAATGAGCAGTTCTTC.